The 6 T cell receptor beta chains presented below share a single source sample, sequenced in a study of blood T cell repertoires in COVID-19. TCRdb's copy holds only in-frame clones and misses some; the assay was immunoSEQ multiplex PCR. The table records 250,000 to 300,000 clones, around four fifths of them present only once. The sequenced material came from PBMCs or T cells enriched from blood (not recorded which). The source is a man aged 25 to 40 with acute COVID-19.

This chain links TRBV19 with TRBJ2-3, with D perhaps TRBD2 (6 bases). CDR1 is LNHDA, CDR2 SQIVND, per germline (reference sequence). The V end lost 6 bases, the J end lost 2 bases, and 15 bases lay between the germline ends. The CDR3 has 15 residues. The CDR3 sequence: CASRALAGITDTQYF. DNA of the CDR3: TGTGCCAGTAGGGCGTTGGCGGGGATCACAGATACGCAGTATTTT.

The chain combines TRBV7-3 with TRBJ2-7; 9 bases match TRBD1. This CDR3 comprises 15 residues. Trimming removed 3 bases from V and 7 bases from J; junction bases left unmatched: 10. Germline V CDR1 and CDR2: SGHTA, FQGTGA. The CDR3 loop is CASSLLMGQGGEQYV. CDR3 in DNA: TGTGCCAGCAGCTTGTTGATGGGACAGGGTGGGGAGCAGTACGTC.

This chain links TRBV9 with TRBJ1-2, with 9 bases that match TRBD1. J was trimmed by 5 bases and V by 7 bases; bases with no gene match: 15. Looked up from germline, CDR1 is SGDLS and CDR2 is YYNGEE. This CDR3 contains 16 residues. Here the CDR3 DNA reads TGTGCCAGCCGTCGGGACAGGGTGACCCACGGGTATGGCTACACCTTC. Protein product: CASRRDRVTHGYGYTF.

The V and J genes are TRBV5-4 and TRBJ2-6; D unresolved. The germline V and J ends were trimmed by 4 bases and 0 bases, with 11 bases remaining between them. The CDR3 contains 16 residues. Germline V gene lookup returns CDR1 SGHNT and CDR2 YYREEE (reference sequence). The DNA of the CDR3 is TGTGCCAGCAGCGTCGACATTCCCTCTGGGGCCAACGTCCTGACTTTC. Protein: CASSVDIPSGANVLTF. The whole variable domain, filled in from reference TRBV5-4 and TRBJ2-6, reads ETGVTQSPTHLIKTRGQQVTLRCSSQSGHNTVSWYQQALGQGPQFIFQYYREEENGRGNFPPRFSGLQFPNYSSELNVNALELDDSALYLCASSVDIPSGANVLTFGAGSRLTVL.

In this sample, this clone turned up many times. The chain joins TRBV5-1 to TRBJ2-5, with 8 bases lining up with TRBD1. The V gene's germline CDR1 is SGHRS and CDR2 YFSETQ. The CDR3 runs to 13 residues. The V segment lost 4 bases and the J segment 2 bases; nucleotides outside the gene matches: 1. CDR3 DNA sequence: TGCGCCAGCAGCCGGACAGGGCAAGAGACCCAGTACTTC. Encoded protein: CASSRTGQETQYF.

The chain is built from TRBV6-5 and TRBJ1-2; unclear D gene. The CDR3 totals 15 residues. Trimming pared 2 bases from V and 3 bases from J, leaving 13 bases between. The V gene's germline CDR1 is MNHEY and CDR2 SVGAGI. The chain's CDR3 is CASSYVPGRDYGYTF. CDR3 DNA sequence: TGTGCCAGCAGTTACGTCCCGGGGAGGGACTATGGCTACACCTTC.